This section outlines one TCR beta chain sequence together with its context. The data stem from a study of T cells after yellow fever vaccination. Germline V gene lookup returns CDR1 MNHNS and CDR2 SASEGT. Trimming at V came to 6 bases and at J to 3 bases, leaving 10 bases not matched to a gene. The CDR3 consists of 15 residues. MiXCR, run by TCRdb on the 5' RACE reads, gives a single entry per CDR3 protein. The sample includes about 550,000 distinct CDR3 sequences, about 19% seen only once; the top ten take approximately 14%. Source: PBMCs, taken 15 days after the yellow fever booster vaccination. This chain uses TRBV6-1 with TRBJ1-2; TRBD1 aligns across 7 bases. This receptor was obtained from a man aged 25-45 years who received the YFV17D yellow fever vaccine. The CDR3 spells CASSARQGGYYGYTF. In DNA form, the CDR3 reads TGTGCCAGCAGCGCCAGACAGGGAGGTTACTATGGCTACACCTTC.